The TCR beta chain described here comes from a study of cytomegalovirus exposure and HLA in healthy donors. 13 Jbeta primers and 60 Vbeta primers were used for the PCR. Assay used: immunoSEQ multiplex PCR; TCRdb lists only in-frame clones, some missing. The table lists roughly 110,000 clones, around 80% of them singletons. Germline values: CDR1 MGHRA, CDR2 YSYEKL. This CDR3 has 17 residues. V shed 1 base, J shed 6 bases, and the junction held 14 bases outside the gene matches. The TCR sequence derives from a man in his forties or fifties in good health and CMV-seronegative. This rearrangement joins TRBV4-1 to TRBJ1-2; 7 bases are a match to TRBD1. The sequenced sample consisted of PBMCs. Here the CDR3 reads CASSQGQGAWGRNGYTF. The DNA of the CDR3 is TGCGCCAGCAGCCAAGGACAGGGAGCCTGGGGGAGGAATGGCTACACCTTC.